The 20 T cell receptor beta chains in this list originate from one sample, sequenced in a study of CD8+ T cells in alopecia areata. Extracted from the samples, RNA was reverse transcribed into cDNA to serve as the sequencing template. Assay: immunoSEQ multiplex PCR; the TCRdb copy retains only in-frame clones and omits some. Altogether around 290,000 clones were found in the sample, and no singletons occur. It was with CD4, CD8alpha, NKG2D, NKG2ACE and other markers that pooled cutaneous lymph node cells were sorted. The sequencing sample was made of CD4+ T cells sorted from a lymph node. These receptor sequences come from a C3H/HeJ mouse with alopecia areata. Strain haplotype (MHC): H2-k.

This clone has only a few counts. The genes are named according to mouse. The DNA ends 4 residues before the CDR3 does, and the rest of the CDR3 is filled in from the germline J gene. The chain recombines TRBV1 with TRBJ2-3; D gene uncertain. The length of the CDR3 is 15 residues. Germline loops: CDR1 NSQYPW, CDR2 LRSPGD (reference sequence). V was pared by 1 base and J by 0 bases, with 8 bases between. The CDR3 is CTCSAVTNSAETLYF. The covered CDR3 bases are TGCACCTGCAGTGCAGTCACAAATAGTGCAGAA.

This clone was detected only a few times. The genes are named according to mouse. The sample holds other DNA sequences that translate to the same CDR3. This chain's CDR3 is CASLDRNTGQLYF. CDR3 DNA, as far as it was read: TGTGCCAGCCTGGACAGAAACACCGGG. The V gene is TRBV13-1, the J gene TRBJ2-2; D is possibly TRBD1 (6 bases). The sequence runs out 4 residues before the end of the CDR3; the remainder is reconstructed from the germline J gene. CDR1 NSHNY and CDR2 SYGAGN come from the germline V gene. V was pared by 7 bases and J by 1 base, with 8 bases between. The CDR3 spans 13 residues.

This clone turned up a few times. Gene names and germline refer to mouse. The CDR3 extends 4 residues past the end of the read, so its final part is completed from the germline J gene. The sample has other DNA sequences that encode this CDR3 too. V is TRBV19 and J is TRBJ2-5; 8 bases agree with TRBD2. The CDR3 covers 15 residues. The germline gives CDR1 FNHDT, CDR2 SITEND (reference sequence). J lost 2 bases, V lost 4 bases, and 6 bases had no gene match. The sequenced part of the CDR3 DNA is TGTGCCAGCAGTCTCCGACTGGGGCTCCAAGAC. It translates to CASSLRLGLQD. The full CDR3 sequence reads CASSLRLGLQDTQYF.

This clone turned up a few times. Gene and germline names: mouse. The sequence runs out 4 residues before the end of the CDR3; the remainder is reconstructed from the germline J gene. This sample also contains other DNA sequences that code for the same CDR3. V gene TRBV19 combines with J gene TRBJ2-3; 8 bases fit TRBD2. Germline loops: CDR1 FNHDT, CDR2 SITEND (reference sequence). The J segment lost 0 bases and the V segment lost 0 bases, leaving 0 bases of the junction unmatched. This CDR3 is built from 15 residues. The CDR3 here is CASSIGLGSAETLYF. CDR3 DNA, as far as it was read: TGTGCCAGCAGTATAGGACTGGGGAGTGCAGAA.

This clone has a handful of counts. The gene symbols are mouse symbols. The observed sequence ends 4 residues before the CDR3 terminus, with the missing tail filled in from the germline J gene. Distinct nucleotide sequences in the sample also encode this CDR3. J is TRBJ2-5 and V is TRBV3; TRBD1 matches at 9 bases. Trimming took 5 bases from V and 2 from J; bases not matched to a gene: 2. Germline CDR1 and CDR2: SNHLY and FYNGKV (reference sequence). The CDR3 is made up of 14 amino acids. Incomplete CDR3 DNA: TGTGCCAGCAGCCCGGACAGGGGCCAAGAC. It codes for CASSPDRGQD. The whole CDR3 reads CASSPDRGQDTQYF. Using reference TRBV3 and TRBJ2-5 for the parts outside the CDR3, the full variable domain is GPKVLQIPSHQIIDMGQMVTLNCDPVSNHLYFYWYKQILGQQMEFLVNFYNGKVMEKSKLFKDQFSVERPDGSYFTLKIQPTALEDSAVYFCASSPDRGQDTQYFGPGTRLLVL.

With respect to this clone: All gene names here are mouse names. The CDR3 extends 4 residues past the end of the read, so its final part is completed from the germline J gene. This rearrangement joins TRBV5 to TRBJ2-5; tentatively, D is TRBD2 (6 bases). The CDR3 runs to 15 residues. Germline CDR1 and CDR2: LGHNA and YNLKQL (reference sequence). V gave up 0 bases and J gave up 1 base, with 8 bases separating them. The DNA read from the CDR3 is TGTGCCAGCAGCCAAGATCTGGGGCACCAAGAC. This encodes CASSQDLGHQD. The entire CDR3 is CASSQDLGHQDTQYF.

Remarks on this clone: Gene names and germline refer to mouse. The read gets to within 3 residues of the CDR3 end, and the germline J gene fills in the rest. V usage is TRBV13-1 and J usage is TRBJ1-6; D may be TRBD1 (6 bases). TRBJ1-6 is given ORF status, its function remaining uncertain. Germline lookup yields CDR1 NSHNY and CDR2 SYGAGN. The ends were cut back, 2 bases at V and 4 bases at J, with 10 bases in the middle. There are 15 residues in the CDR3. Incomplete CDR3 DNA: TGTGCCAGCAGTGAGGGGACAAAATATAATTCGCCC. As protein: CASSEGTKYNSP. The CDR3 in full is CASSEGTKYNSPLYF.

This clone has only a few counts. Gene and germline names: mouse. CDR3: CASSTGPGQYTGQLYF. Partial CDR3 DNA: TGTGCCAGCAGTACCGGACCGGGACAATACACCGGG. The chain links TRBV19 to TRBJ2-2; D may be TRBD1 (6 bases). The CDR3 end lies 4 residues beyond the end of the read and is filled in from the germline J gene. Trimming removed 3 bases from V and 3 bases from J, with 15 bases in between. Germline assignment: CDR1 FNHDT and CDR2 SITEND (reference sequence). This CDR3 has 16 amino acids.

This clone has only a few counts. The gene names here belong to mouse. The read ends 4 residues shy of where the CDR3 ends; the end is completed using the germline J gene. The same CDR3 can be traced to other DNA sequences in this sample. The chain uses TRBV17 and TRBJ2-5; D is ambiguous. Per germline, CDR1 MNHDT and CDR2 YYDKIL. The CDR3 length is 12 residues. The CDR3 loop is CASSRDLDTQYF. CDR3 bases read: TGTGCTAGCAGTAGAGATCTAGAC.

This clone showed up just a few times. Gene labels here are mouse ones. This chain's CDR3 is CAWSLFRDWGNTGQLYF. The DNA read from the CDR3 is TGTGCCTGGAGTCTATTCCGGGACTGGGGGAACACCGGG. The V call is TRBV31, the J call TRBJ2-2; 11 bases are shared with TRBD2. The CDR3 end is not reached by the read, which stops 4 residues before it; the germline J gene fills it in. The ends lost 0 bases at V and 2 bases at J; junction bases unmatched: 5. Germline V lookup: CDR1 GKSSPN, CDR2 SITVG. The CDR3 is 17 amino acids.

This clone was counted between two and nine times. Here the gene names and germline are mouse. The sequenced fragment ends 4 residues before the CDR3 boundary, so the rest is inferred from the germline J gene. The chain joins TRBV1 to TRBJ1-1, with D possibly matching TRBD1 (6 bases). Germline CDR1 reads NSQYPW; CDR2 reads LRSPGD (reference sequence). The CDR3 consists of 12 residues. The CDR3 loop reads CTCSAGTVEVFF. The covered CDR3 bases are TGCACCTGCAGTGCAGGGACAGTA.

To note about this clone: Gene names denote mouse genes. Read data end 4 residues before the CDR3 end; the end is taken from the germline J gene. The J gene is TRBJ2-5, the V gene TRBV1, with 14 bases that match TRBD2. Germline CDR1 is NSQYPW and CDR2 is LRSPGD (reference sequence). The J segment lost 2 bases and the V segment lost 2 bases, leaving 3 bases of the junction unmatched. The CDR3 contains 17 residues. The CDR3 loop reads CTCSAIGTGGAQDTQYF. The DNA read from the CDR3 is TGCACCTGCAGTGCAATAGGGACTGGGGGGGCCCAAGAC. Supplemented by reference TRBV1 and TRBJ2-5, the full variable domain reads VTLLEQNPRWRLVPRGQAVNLRCILKNSQYPWMSWYQQDLQKQLQWLFTLRSPGDKEVKSLPGADYLATRVTDTELRLQVANMSQGRTLYCTCSAIGTGGAQDTQYFGPGTRLLVL.

With respect to this clone: Mouse gene names apply. The read terminates 4 residues before the CDR3 end, so the remaining end is supplied by the germline J gene. V and J are TRBV19 and TRBJ2-4, with 10 bases identical to TRBD2. V was pared by 6 bases and J by 1 base, with 5 bases of the junction left unmatched. Per germline, CDR1 FNHDT and CDR2 SITEND (reference sequence). CDR3 length: 15 residues. The sequenced part of the CDR3 DNA is TGTGCCAGCAACGGACTGGGGGCCCGTCAAAAC. Protein: CASNGLGARQN. The whole CDR3 is CASNGLGARQNTLYF.

This clone appeared a few times. The gene symbols are mouse symbols. The CDR3 bases that were read are TGTGCCAGCGGTGATCGGGACAGGGGGCGCGACACA. It encodes CASGDRDRGRDT. From start to end, the CDR3 is CASGDRDRGRDTEVFF. The chain uses TRBV13-2 and TRBJ1-1; 12 bases fit TRBD1. The read finishes 4 residues shy of the CDR3 end, and the germline J gene is used to complete it. Germline values: CDR1 NNHNN, CDR2 SYGAGS (reference sequence). Germline trimming cut 1 base from V and 3 bases from J; bases unmatched to any gene: 4. The CDR3 contains 16 residues.

This clone occurred many times. Gene names are the mouse ones. Different DNA sequences within this sample yield the same CDR3. The chain's CDR3 is CTCSAELGDYAEQFF. The sequenced part of the CDR3 DNA is TGCACCTGCAGTGCAGAACTGGGGGACTATGCT. J is TRBJ2-1 and V is TRBV1; 8 nucleotides align to TRBD2. Read sequence stops 4 residues before the CDR3 end, and the germline J gene provides the missing end. The CDR3 has 15 residues. The germline gives CDR1 NSQYPW, CDR2 LRSPGD (reference sequence). J gave up 2 bases and V 0 bases, and 0 bases lay outside the gene matches.

This clone was picked up a small number of times. The genes are named according to mouse. The read is 4 residues too short to cover the CDR3 end, so that end is filled in from the germline J gene. The same CDR3 can be traced to other DNA sequences in this sample. V gene TRBV13-2 combines with J gene TRBJ2-3; D is unclear. This CDR3 contains 15 residues. The germline gives CDR1 NNHNN, CDR2 SYGAGS (reference sequence). Trimming cost V 0 bases and J 2 bases, with 10 bases left between them. CDR3 residues: CASGDAGGFAETLYF. Incomplete CDR3 DNA: TGTGCCAGCGGTGATGCAGGAGGGTTTGCAGAA.

Points on this clone: These gene names are mouse names. The read ends 4 residues before the CDR3 terminus; that terminus is restored from the germline J gene. In the same sample, other DNA sequences code for this CDR3. This chain connects TRBV31 to TRBJ2-1; 9 bases line up with TRBD1. The CDR3 spans 15 residues. Germline V gives CDR1 GKSSPN, CDR2 SITVG. V gave up 0 bases and J gave up 3 bases; unmatched junction bases: 3. The sequenced part of the CDR3 DNA is TGTGCCTGGAGTCTAGACAGGGGGGGCTATGCT. This sequence encodes CAWSLDRGGYA. The whole CDR3 sequence is CAWSLDRGGYAEQFF.

As concerns this clone: Gene names and germline refer to mouse. The DNA ends 3 residues before the CDR3 does, and the rest of the CDR3 is filled in from the germline J gene. This chain uses TRBV1 with TRBJ1-6, with a possible D match to TRBD1 (5 bases). TRBJ1-6 belongs to the ORF category, with a function that is uncertain. V lost 0 bases to trimming and J lost 0 bases, with 9 bases between them. Germline V gene lookup returns CDR1 NSQYPW and CDR2 LRSPGD (reference sequence). The CDR3 extends over 17 amino acids. The part of the CDR3 DNA that was read is TGCACCTGCAGTGCAGATCTGACAGATTCCTATAATTCGCCC. This encodes CTCSADLTDSYNSP. The full CDR3 sequence reads CTCSADLTDSYNSPLYF.

This clone has only a few counts. Germline and genes: mouse. The read ends 4 residues early relative to the CDR3; the germline J gene fills the gap. V is TRBV5 and J is TRBJ1-1; 7 positions match TRBD1. In germline, CDR1 is LGHNA, CDR2 YNLKQL (reference sequence). Trimming removed 0 bases from V and 0 bases from J; junction bases left unmatched: 1. The CDR3 runs 15 residues. Incomplete CDR3 DNA: TGTGCCAGCAGCCAAGAGGGACAGACAAACACA. Translating it yields CASSQEGQTNT. The CDR3 in full is CASSQEGQTNTEVFF.

In the case of this clone: Each gene name is a mouse one. The CDR3 extends 4 residues past the end of the read, so its final part is completed from the germline J gene. This chain joins TRBV31 and TRBJ2-2; 12 bases align to TRBD2. This CDR3 has 15 residues. From germline, CDR1 is GKSSPN and CDR2 SITVG. J gave up 5 bases and V 1 base, and 2 bases lay outside the gene matches. The CDR3 loop is CAWSPGTGGTGQLYF. The CDR3 bases that were read are TGTGCCTGGAGTCCGGGGACTGGGGGGACCGGG. Full variable domain (rest looked up from reference TRBV31 and TRBJ2-2): AQTIHQWPVAEIKAVGSPLSLGCTIKGKSSPNLYWYWQATGGTLQQLFYSITVGQVESVVQLNLSASRPKDDQFILSTEKLLLSHSGFYLCAWSPGTGGTGQLYFGEGSKLTVL.